The 5 T cell receptor beta chains below come from one sample, sequenced in a study of blood T cell repertoires in COVID-19 (TCRdb year 2020). The method behind the library was the immunoSEQ multiplex PCR assay. TCRdb provides this immuneACCESS table in a form limited to in-frame rearrangements. Some clones are lacking; in checked studies, under half of them reflect an unresolved V gene, and why the rest are absent is not known. In all, the sample holds around 250,000 clones, and approximately 82% of those were seen once. The ten largest clones capture 15% of the sample. The sample was PBMCs or T cells enriched from blood (not recorded which). The receptors stem from a man aged 35-49 years who had recovered from COVID-19.

This clone was recorded at least ten times. The rearrangement links TRBV5-1 to TRBJ2-2; D ambiguous. CDR3 length: 14 residues. CDR1 SGHRS and CDR2 YFSETQ come from the germline V gene. Trimming removed 5 bases from V and 3 bases from J, with 11 bases in between. The chain's CDR3 is CASRLDIYTGELFF. Written as DNA, the CDR3 is TGCGCCAGCAGATTAGACATTTACACCGGGGAGCTGTTTTTT.

V and J are TRBV13 and TRBJ1-3, with a weak D call TRBD1 (6 bases). V was shortened by 5 bases and J by 3 bases, with 11 bases between the two germline ends. The CDR3 covers 14 residues. Germline lookup yields CDR1 PRHDT and CDR2 FYEKMQ (reference sequence). The CDR3 nucleotides are TGTGCCAGCAGCCCTTCAGGGGTTGGAAACACCATATATTTT. Encoded protein: CASSPSGVGNTIYF.

In DNA form, the CDR3 reads TGTGCCAGCAGCTTAGCTGCAGGGGGACCTGAAGCTTTCTTT. Amino acids: CASSLAAGGPEAFF. V is TRBV11-2 and J is TRBJ1-1; 7 bases match TRBD1. The CDR3 is 14 amino acids. V gave up 1 base and J gave up 6 bases; unmatched junction bases: 5. Germline V gives CDR1 SGHAT, CDR2 FQNNGV.

The chain links TRBV7-8 to TRBJ2-3; D perhaps matches TRBD1 (5 bases). This CDR3 region has 14 residues. V was cut by 4 bases and J by 7 bases, with 15 bases left in between. The germline V gene encodes CDR1 SGHVS and CDR2 FQNEAQ. CDR3 sequence (DNA): TGTGCCAGCAGCTGGGCCAGGGCCAAACATACGCAGTATTTT. Protein sequence: CASSWARAKHTQYF.

The rearrangement uses TRBV28 and TRBJ2-1; 9 bases line up with TRBD2. V lost 8 bases to trimming and J lost 7 bases; unmatched junction nucleotides: 12. The germline gives CDR1 MDHEN, CDR2 SYDVKM. This CDR3 is 15 amino acids long. CDR3 nucleotide sequence: TGTGCCAGCCTGTCTAGCGGGAAATGGTTTAATGAGCAGTTCTTC. This encodes CASLSSGKWFNEQFF.